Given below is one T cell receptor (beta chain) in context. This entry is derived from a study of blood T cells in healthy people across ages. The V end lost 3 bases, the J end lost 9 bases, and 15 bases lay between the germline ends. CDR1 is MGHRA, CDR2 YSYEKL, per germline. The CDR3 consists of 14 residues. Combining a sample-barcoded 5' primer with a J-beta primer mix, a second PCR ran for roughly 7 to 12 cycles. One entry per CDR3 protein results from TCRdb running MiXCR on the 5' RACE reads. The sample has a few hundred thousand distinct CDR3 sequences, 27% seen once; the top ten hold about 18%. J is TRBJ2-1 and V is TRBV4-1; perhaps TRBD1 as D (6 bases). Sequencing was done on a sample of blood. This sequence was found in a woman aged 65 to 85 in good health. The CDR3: CASSHPDSRSEQFF. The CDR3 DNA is TGCGCCAGCAGCCACCCGGACAGTCGTAGTGAGCAGTTCTTC.